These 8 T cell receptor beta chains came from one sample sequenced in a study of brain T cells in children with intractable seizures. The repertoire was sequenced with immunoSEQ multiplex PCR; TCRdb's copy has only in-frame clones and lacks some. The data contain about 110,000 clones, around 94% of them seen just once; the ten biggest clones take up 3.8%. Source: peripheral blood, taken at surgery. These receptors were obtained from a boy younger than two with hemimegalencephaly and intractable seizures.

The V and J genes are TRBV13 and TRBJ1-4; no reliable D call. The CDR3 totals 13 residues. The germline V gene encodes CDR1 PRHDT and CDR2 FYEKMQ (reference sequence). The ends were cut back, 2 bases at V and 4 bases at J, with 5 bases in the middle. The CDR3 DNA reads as TGTGCCAGCAGCTTAATCGGTAATGAAAAACTGTTTTTT. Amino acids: CASSLIGNEKLFF.

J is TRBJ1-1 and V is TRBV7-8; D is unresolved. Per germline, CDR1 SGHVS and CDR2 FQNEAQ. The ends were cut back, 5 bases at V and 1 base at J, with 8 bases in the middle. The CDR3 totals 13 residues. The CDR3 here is CASSPGPNTEAFF. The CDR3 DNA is TGTGCCAGCAGCCCCGGACCGAACACTGAAGCTTTCTTT.

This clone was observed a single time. In nucleotides, the CDR3 is TGCGCCAGCAGTACCGGGACAGCCAAAGTCGATGAGCAGTTCTTC. The encoded protein is CASSTGTAKVDEQFF. The chain joins TRBV10-1 to TRBJ2-1, with 7 bases matching TRBD1. The CDR3 consists of 15 residues. Unmatched junction bases numbered 12, after V lost 5 bases and J lost 8 bases. Germline CDR1 is WNHNN and CDR2 is SYGVQD (reference sequence).

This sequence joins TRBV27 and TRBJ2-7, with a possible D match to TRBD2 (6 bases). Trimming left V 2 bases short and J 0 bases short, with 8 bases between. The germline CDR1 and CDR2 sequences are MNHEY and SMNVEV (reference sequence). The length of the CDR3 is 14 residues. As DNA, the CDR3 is TGTGCCAGCAGTTTACTAGCGAGCTCCTACGAGCAGTACTTC. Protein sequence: CASSLLASSYEQYF.

CDR3 sequence: CASSGWGVAKNIQYF. The CDR3 coding sequence is TGTGCCAGCAGTGGATGGGGAGTAGCCAAAAACATTCAGTACTTC. The gene calls are TRBV2 and TRBJ2-4; weak D call: TRBD2 (5 bases). The CDR3 extends over 15 amino acids. V was trimmed by 4 bases and J by 0 bases, leaving 10 bases between them. Germline values: CDR1 SNHLY, CDR2 FYNNEI.

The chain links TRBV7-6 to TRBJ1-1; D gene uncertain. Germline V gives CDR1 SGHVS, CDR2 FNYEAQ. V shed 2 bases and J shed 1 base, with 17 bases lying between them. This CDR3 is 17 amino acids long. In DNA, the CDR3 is TGTGCCAGCAGCTTATTGCGGGCCGAGAGAGCGAACACTGAAGCTTTCTTT. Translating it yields CASSLLRAERANTEAFF.

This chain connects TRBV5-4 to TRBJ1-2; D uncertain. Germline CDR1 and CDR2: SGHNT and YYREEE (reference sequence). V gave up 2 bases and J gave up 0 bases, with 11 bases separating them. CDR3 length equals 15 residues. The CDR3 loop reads CASSLVAGTNYGYTF. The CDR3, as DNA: TGTGCCAGCAGCTTAGTTGCAGGTACTAACTATGGCTACACCTTC. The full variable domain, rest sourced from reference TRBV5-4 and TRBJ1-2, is ETGVTQSPTHLIKTRGQQVTLRCSSQSGHNTVSWYQQALGQGPQFIFQYYREEENGRGNFPPRFSGLQFPNYSSELNVNALELDDSALYLCASSLVAGTNYGYTFGSGTRLTVV.

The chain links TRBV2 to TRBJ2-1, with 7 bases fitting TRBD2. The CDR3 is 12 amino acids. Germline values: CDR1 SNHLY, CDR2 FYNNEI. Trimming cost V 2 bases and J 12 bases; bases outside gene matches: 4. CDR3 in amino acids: CASSEWEGGQFF. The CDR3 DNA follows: TGTGCCAGCAGTGAATGGGAGGGCGGGCAGTTCTTC.